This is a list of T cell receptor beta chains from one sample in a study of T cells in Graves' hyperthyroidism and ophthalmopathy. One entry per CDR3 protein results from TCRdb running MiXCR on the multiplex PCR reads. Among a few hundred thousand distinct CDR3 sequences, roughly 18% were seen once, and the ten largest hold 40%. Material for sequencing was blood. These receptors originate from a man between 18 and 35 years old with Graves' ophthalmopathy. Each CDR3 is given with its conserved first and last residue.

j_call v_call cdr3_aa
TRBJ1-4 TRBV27 CASSFLVTASDNRKSNEKLFF
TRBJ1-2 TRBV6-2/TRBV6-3 CASSTRGGRGYTF
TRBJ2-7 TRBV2 CASSLYRGLNEQYF
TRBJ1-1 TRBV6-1 CASRYRGRTEAFF
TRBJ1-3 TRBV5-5 CASSNRMGQSSGNTIYF
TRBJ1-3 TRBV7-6 CASSPSFGNTIYF
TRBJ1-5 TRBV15 CATSRDRREGQPQHF
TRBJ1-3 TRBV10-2 CASSEAGGSGNTIYF
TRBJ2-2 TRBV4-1 CASRGGAGELFF
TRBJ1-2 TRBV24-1 CATSDPRAVPFGYTF
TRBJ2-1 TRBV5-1 CASSFESIAGEQFF
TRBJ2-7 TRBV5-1 CASSVTSGGAYEQYF
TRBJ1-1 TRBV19 CASSINRVTEAFF
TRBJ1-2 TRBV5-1 CASRGDLGDGYTF
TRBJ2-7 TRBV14 CASSQEYGEQYF
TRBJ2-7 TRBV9 CASSVGGRYDEQYF
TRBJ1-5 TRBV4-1 CASSQGTLSVGPQHF
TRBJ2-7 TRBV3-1 CASSPSGTGIYEQYF
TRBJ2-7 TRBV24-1 CATSDLSQGGEQYF
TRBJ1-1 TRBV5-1 CASSLGGSAEAFF
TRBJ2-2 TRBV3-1 CASSQPTLLTGELFF
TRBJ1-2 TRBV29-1 CSVDYRPNYGYTF
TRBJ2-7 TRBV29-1 CSVGDRSWQQYF
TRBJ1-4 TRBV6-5 CASSYFLGEKLFF
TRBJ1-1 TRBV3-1 CASSQESGAFF
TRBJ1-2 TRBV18 CASSPSDRGLDYGYTF
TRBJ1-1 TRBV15 CATSRNDGNTEALF
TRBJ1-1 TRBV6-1 CASSYGQTNTEAFF
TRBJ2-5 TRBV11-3 CASSLDRDSEETQYF
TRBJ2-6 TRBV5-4 CASSLAPLGSGANVLTF
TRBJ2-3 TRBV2 CATSNRVTDTQYF
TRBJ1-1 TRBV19 CASSIGRSSTEAFF
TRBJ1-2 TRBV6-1 CASSEGEGIANYGYTF